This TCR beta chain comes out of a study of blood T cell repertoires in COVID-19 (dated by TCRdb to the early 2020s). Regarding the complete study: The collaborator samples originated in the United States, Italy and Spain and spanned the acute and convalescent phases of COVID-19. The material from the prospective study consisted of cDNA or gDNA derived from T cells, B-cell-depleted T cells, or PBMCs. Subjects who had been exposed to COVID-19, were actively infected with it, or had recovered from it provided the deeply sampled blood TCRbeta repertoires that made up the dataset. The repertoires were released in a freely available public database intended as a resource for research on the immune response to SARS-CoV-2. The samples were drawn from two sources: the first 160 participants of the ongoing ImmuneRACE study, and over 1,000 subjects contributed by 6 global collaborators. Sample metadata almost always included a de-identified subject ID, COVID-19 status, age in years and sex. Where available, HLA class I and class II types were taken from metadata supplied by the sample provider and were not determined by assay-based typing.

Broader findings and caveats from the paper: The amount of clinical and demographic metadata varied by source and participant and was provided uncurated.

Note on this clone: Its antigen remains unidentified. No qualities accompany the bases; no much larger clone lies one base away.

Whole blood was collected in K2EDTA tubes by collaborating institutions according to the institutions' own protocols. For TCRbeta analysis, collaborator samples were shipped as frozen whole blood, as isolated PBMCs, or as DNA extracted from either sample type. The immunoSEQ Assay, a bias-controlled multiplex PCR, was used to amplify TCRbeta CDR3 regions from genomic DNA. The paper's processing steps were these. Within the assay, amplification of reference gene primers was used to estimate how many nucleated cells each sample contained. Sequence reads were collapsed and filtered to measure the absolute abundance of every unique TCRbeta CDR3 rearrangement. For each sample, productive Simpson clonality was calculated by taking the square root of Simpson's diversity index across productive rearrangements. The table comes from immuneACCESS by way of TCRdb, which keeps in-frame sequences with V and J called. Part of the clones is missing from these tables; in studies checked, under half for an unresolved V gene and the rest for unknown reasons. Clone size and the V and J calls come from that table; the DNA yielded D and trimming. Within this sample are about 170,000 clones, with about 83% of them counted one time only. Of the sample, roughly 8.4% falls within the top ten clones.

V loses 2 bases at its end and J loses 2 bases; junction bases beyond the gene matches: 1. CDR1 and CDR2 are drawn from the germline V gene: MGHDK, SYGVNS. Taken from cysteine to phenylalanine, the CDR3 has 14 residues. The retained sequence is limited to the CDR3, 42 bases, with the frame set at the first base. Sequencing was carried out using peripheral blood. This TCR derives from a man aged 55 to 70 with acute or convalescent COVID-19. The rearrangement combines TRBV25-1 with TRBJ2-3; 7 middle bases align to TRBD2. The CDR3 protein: CASSERDYTDTQYF. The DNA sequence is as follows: TGTGCCAGCAGTGAACGGGACTACACAGATACGCAGTATTTT.